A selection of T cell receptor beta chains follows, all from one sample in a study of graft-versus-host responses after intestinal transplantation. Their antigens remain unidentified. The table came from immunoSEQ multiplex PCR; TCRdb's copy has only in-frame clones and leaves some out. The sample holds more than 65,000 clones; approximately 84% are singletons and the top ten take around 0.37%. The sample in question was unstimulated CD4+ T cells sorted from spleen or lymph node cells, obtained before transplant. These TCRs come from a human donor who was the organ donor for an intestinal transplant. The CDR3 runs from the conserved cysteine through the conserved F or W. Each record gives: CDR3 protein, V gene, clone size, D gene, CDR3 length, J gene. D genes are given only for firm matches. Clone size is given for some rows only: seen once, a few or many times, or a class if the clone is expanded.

CASIRWTGGDEKLFF | TRBV6-6 | NA | TRBD1 | 15 | TRBJ1-4
CASSLTGSSTNEKLFF | TRBV28 | few | NA | 16 | TRBJ1-4
CAISGQLAGGPETQYF | TRBV10-3 | NA | TRBD2 | 16 | TRBJ2-5
CASSPYRWGQQTFF | TRBV5-1 | NA | TRBD1 | 14 | TRBJ1-1
CASSPQGLGTGELFF | TRBV18 | NA | NA | 15 | TRBJ2-2
CASSPRDRNTGELFF | TRBV4-1 | NA | TRBD1 | 15 | TRBJ2-2
CAITERQGISPLHF | TRBV6-1 | NA | TRBD1 | 14 | TRBJ1-6
CASSPIGGVINSPLHF | TRBV14 | NA | NA | 16 | TRBJ1-6
CASYGTDYGYTF | TRBV6-5 | NA | TRBD1 | 12 | TRBJ1-2
CASSLAPRGGGNTEAFF | TRBV5-4 | once | NA | 17 | TRBJ1-1
CASSLSSYNSPLHF | TRBV7-2 | NA | NA | 14 | TRBJ1-6
CASTPSGQLNEQFF | TRBV19 | NA | NA | 14 | TRBJ2-1
CASSLGGSGFSYNEQFF | TRBV5-1 | once | NA | 17 | TRBJ2-1
CASRPEGTNTEAFF | TRBV12-2 | NA | NA | 14 | TRBJ1-1
CASSLMGRDNQPQHF | TRBV5-4 | NA | NA | 15 | TRBJ1-5
CASRPRPGKNEKLFF | TRBV10-2 | NA | NA | 15 | TRBJ1-4
CASVRGSSYNEQFF | TRBV2 | NA | NA | 14 | TRBJ2-1
CASSFPGTDTQYF | TRBV27 | NA | NA | 13 | TRBJ2-3
CASSLGGGWSFATNEKLFF | TRBV7-8 | NA | NA | 19 | TRBJ1-4
CAWSGEGNSPLHF | TRBV30 | NA | NA | 13 | TRBJ1-6
CAVERSTDTQYF | TRBV7-2 | NA | NA | 12 | TRBJ2-3
CASSVRQGGDEKLFF | TRBV28 | NA | TRBD1 | 15 | TRBJ1-4
CASSPQNRDLSTDTQYF | TRBV5-4 | NA | NA | 17 | TRBJ2-3
CAISEGRRSSGANVLTF | TRBV10-3 | NA | NA | 17 | TRBJ2-6
CASSSRGSSYNEQFF | TRBV6-5 | NA | TRBD1 | 15 | TRBJ2-1
CATSRTQGVSNQPQHF | TRBV15 | NA | TRBD1 | 16 | TRBJ1-5
CASSSPQLAGVIGDTQYF | TRBV28 | NA | TRBD2 | 18 | TRBJ2-3
CASSFEAGEAFF | TRBV5-1 | NA | NA | 12 | TRBJ1-1
CASSLSSYNEQFF | TRBV4-3 | NA | NA | 13 | TRBJ2-1
CASSYELSNNEQFF | TRBV5-1 | few | NA | 14 | TRBJ2-1
CASSPRQGLADTQYF | TRBV18 | few | TRBD1 | 15 | TRBJ2-3
CATSRGGGQPQHF | TRBV15 | NA | NA | 13 | TRBJ1-5
CASSSTGDGYTF | TRBV11-2 | NA | TRBD1 | 12 | TRBJ1-2
CASSSRDRVWETQYF | TRBV5-1 | once | TRBD1 | 15 | TRBJ2-5
CAIRGDSPSGANVLTF | TRBV10-3 | once | TRBD1 | 16 | TRBJ2-6
CASSITRSAGEQFF | TRBV19 | NA | NA | 14 | TRBJ2-1
CASSQDWAAQAVLAKNIQYF | TRBV4-1 | NA | NA | 20 | TRBJ2-4
CASSLSLPPGEKLFF | TRBV27 | NA | NA | 15 | TRBJ1-4
CASSWDRYNSPLHF | TRBV7-6 | NA | TRBD1 | 14 | TRBJ1-6
CASSLRQNLAGTGELFF | TRBV5-4 | NA | TRBD2 | 17 | TRBJ2-2
CASSEMREYNEQFF | TRBV6-1 | few | TRBD2 | 14 | TRBJ2-1
CASSLELDLANEQFF | TRBV11-2 | NA | NA | 15 | TRBJ2-1
CASSEETGTEAFF | TRBV2 | NA | NA | 13 | TRBJ1-1
CASSSAVTGQETQYF | TRBV5-4 | NA | NA | 15 | TRBJ2-5
CSARTLVSEQFF | TRBV29-1 | NA | NA | 12 | TRBJ2-1
CAISESGQGQFF | TRBV10-3 | NA | NA | 12 | TRBJ2-2
CASSAGGGAGGETQYF | TRBV2 | once | TRBD2 | 16 | TRBJ2-5
CASSLQGSNTGELFF | TRBV5-6 | NA | TRBD1 | 15 | TRBJ2-2
CASRREAGYNEQFF | TRBV6-5 | NA | NA | 14 | TRBJ2-1
CASSLFGGRQPQHF | TRBV7-2 | NA | NA | 14 | TRBJ1-5
CASSLAGQIITGELFF | TRBV5-1 | NA | NA | 16 | TRBJ2-2
CASSRGGRETQYF | TRBV11-2 | NA | TRBD2 | 13 | TRBJ2-5
CASSGSRGTEAFF | TRBV2 | NA | NA | 13 | TRBJ1-1
CASGTGQGVHGYTF | TRBV28 | NA | TRBD1 | 14 | TRBJ1-2